This record covers a single T cell receptor (beta chain). A much larger clone differs from this one at a single base, so this may be a read error. The data originate from a study of regulatory T cells in long-lasting Graves disease. Arm-PCR of CDR3 regions and iRepertoire HTBI primers were used to build TCR beta libraries. TCRdb independently ran MiXCR on the multiplex PCR reads; one entry per CDR3 protein. The data hold some 450,000 distinct CDR3 sequences, with about 17% observed a single time. Time point here: newly diagnosed GD, antithyroid drugs for less than 3 months. The authors made the TCR library using RNA they extracted from PBMCs. These same data were also listed under a study on T cells in Graves' hyperthyroidism and ophthalmopathy.

The input for sequencing was peripheral blood mononuclear cells (PBMCs), taken at new diagnosis, from a patient treated with antithyroid drugs. The receptor was derived from a woman in her twenties or thirties with Graves disease.

This CDR3 is CASSLQRRDGSTF. For the CDR3, the DNA is TGCGCCAGCAGCTTGCAGAGGAGGGATGGCTCCACCTTC. The chain joins TRBV4-1 to TRBJ1-2, with unresolved D. From germline, CDR1 is MGHRA and CDR2 YSYEKL. CDR3 size: 13 residues.